This T cell receptor beta chain comes out of a study of blood T cell repertoires in COVID-19. Across the whole study: T cells, B-cell-depleted T cells, or PBMCs supplied cDNA or gDNA.

This CDR3 is 17 amino acids long. Germline lookup yields CDR1 MNHEY and CDR2 SMNVEV (reference sequence). V lost 5 bases, J lost 3 bases, and 21 bases lay in between. Using immunoSEQ multiplex PCR, the repertoire was profiled, and TCRdb retains in-frame clones only, with some absent. Here the sample spans 110,000 to 150,000 clones, about four fifths being singletons. This receptor was taken from a man in his forties or fifties with acute COVID-19. What was sequenced was PBMCs or T cells enriched from blood (not recorded which). The chain carries TRBV27 and TRBJ2-3; a possible D gene is TRBD2 (6 bases). CDR3 DNA sequence: TGTGCCAGCAGTCCGGGGCCCCCGCCCGGGACTACAGATACGCAGTATTTT. This encodes CASSPGPPPGTTDTQYF.